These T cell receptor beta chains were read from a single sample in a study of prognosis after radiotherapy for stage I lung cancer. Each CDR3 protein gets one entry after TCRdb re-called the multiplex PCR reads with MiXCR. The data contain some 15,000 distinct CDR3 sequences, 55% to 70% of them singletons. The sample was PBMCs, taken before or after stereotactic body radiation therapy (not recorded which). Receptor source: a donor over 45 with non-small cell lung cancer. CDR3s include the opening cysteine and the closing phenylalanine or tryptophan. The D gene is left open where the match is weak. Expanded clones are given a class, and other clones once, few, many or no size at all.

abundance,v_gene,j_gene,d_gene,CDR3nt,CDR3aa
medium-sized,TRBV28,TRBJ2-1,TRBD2,TGTGCCAGCAGTTTGTCTCTAGCGGGAGGGTACAATGAGCAGTTCTTC,CASSLSLAGGYNEQFF
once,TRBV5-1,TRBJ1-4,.,TGCGCCAGCAAGAATGAGGGGTATGAAAAACTGTTTTTT,CASKNEGYEKLFF
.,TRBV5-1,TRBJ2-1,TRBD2,TGCGCCAGCAGCTTCGGGACTAGCGGGAACAATGAGCAGTTCTTC,CASSFGTSGNNEQFF
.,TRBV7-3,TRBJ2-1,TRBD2,TGTGCCAGCAGCTCCCAAGGACCACTAGCGGGAGAGAGGGATGAGCAGTTCTTC,CASSSQGPLAGERDEQFF
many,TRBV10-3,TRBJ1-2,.,TGTGCCATCAGTTTAAACTCGGGAGGGCACTATGGCTACACCTTC,CAISLNSGGHYGYTF
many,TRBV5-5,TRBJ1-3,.,TGTGCCAGCAGCCCCGACCCGTCTGGAAACACCATATATTTT,CASSPDPSGNTIYF
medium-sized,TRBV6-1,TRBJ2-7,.,TGTGCCAGCAAGAACCGACACAGCTCCTACGAGCAGTACTTC,CASKNRHSSYEQYF
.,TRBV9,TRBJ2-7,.,TGTGCCAGCAGCCCTAGCGAAGTCTACGAGCAGTACTTC,CASSPSEVYEQYF
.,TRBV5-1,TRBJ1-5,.,TGCGCCAGCCGTCGGACAGAGTGGCAGGGAGAGCCCCAGCATTTT,CASRRTEWQGEPQHF
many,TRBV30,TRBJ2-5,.,TGTGCCTGGAGTATGCTACAGGGACGCCAAGAGACCCAGTACTTC,CAWSMLQGRQETQYF
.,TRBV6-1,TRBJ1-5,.,TGTGCCACTAGAGAAGGGGATCAGCCCCAGCATTTT,CATREGDQPQHF
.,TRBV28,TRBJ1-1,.,TGTGCCAGAAGGGATCAGGGTTACACTGAAGATTTCTTT,CARRDQGYTEDFF
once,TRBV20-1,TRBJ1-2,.,TGCAGTGCTAGAGGGACCAGCCCCCTTTATGGCTACACCTTC,CSARGTSPLYGYTF
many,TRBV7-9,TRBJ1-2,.,TGTGCCAGCAGCTTAGGCTCGAACCTCTATGGCTACACCTTC,CASSLGSNLYGYTF
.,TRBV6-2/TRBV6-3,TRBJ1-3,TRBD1,TGTGCCAGCAGTTACGAGGGGACAGGCTCTGGAAACACCATATATTTT,CASSYEGTGSGNTIYF
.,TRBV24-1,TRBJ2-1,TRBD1,TGTGCCACCAGTGCCCGGGGACAGGGGCATTACAATGAGCAGTTCTTC,CATSARGQGHYNEQFF
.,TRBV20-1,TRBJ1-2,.,TGCAGTGCTAGCGCGCGTAAACCGGGACCGCTAATCGGGTATGGCTACACCTTC,CSASARKPGPLIGYGYTF
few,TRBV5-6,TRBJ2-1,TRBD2,TGTGCCAGCAGGTCGGGACTAGCGGGAGTAAATAGGAATGAGCAGTTCTTC,CASRSGLAGVNRNEQFF
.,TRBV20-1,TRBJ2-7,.,TGCAGTGCTAGAGATACCGCCCAGCAGTACTTC,CSARDTAQQYF
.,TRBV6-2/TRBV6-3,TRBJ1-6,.,TGTGCCAGCAGTAACTACTTCGGCCCGGGACAAAGCTCCTATAATTCACCCCTCCACTTT,CASSNYFGPGQSSYNSPLHF
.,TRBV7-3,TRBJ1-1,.,TGTGCCAGCAGCCGAATTGGCAGGGGTAGTCCCGAAGCTTTCTTT,CASSRIGRGSPEAFF
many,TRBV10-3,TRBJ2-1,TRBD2,TGTGCCATCAGGGGGACTAGGGGCAATGAGCAGTTCTTC,CAIRGTRGNEQFF
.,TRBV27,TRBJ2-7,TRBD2,TGTGCCAGCATTTTACTGGGACTAGCGTTGGCCGAGCAGTACTTC,CASILLGLALAEQYF
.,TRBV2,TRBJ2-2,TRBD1,TGTGCCAGCGGGGTTGAGGGGGCAGGAACCGGGGAGCTGTTTTTT,CASGVEGAGTGELFF
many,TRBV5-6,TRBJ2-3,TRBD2,TGTGCCAGCAGCCCGGGACTAGCGGGAGTGGATACGCAGTATTTT,CASSPGLAGVDTQYF
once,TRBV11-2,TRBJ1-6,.,TGTGCCAGCAGCTGGGCGGTTGGGGATACTTCACCCCTCCACTTT,CASSWAVGDTSPLHF
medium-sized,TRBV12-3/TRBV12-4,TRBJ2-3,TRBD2,TGTGCCAGCAGTTCAGGACTAGCCTCAGATACGCAGTATTTT,CASSSGLASDTQYF
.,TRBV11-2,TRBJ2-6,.,TGTGCCAGCAGTGGGTTTACTCGGGCCAACGTCCTGACTTTC,CASSGFTRANVLTF
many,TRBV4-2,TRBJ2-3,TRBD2,TGTGCCAGCAGCCGAAATAGCGGGAGAACAGATACGCAGTATTTT,CASSRNSGRTDTQYF
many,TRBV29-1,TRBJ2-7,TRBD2,TGCAGCGTTGTTCGGGACTACTACGAGCAGTACTTC,CSVVRDYYEQYF
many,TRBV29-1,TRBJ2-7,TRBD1,TGCAGCGTTGATGGGGGACAGGGGTCGTACGAGCAGTACTTC,CSVDGGQGSYEQYF
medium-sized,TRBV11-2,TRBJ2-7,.,TGTGCCAGCAGCCTCCCTGTGGACGGCGGGAAGCAGTACTTC,CASSLPVDGGKQYF
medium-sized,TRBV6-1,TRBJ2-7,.,TGTGCCAGCAGTCCACGGGACTCCTACGAGCAGTACTTC,CASSPRDSYEQYF
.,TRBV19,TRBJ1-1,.,TGTGCCAGTAGTCCTGTGGGTAGGACTGAAGCTTTCTTT,CASSPVGRTEAFF
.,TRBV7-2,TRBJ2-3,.,TGCGCCAGCAGTCTGGACTGGGGAGATAGGACGCAGTATTTT,CASSLDWGDRTQYF
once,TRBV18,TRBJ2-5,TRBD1,TGTGCCATCTCCCTTGGACAGGGGGCTCGGCAAGAGACCCAGTACTTC,CAISLGQGARQETQYF
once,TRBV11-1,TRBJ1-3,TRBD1,TGTGCCAGCAGCCTCGGGACAGGGGTTGGAAACACCATATATTTT,CASSLGTGVGNTIYF
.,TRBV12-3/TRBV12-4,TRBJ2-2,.,TGTGCCAGCAGCCGAGGGGAAACCGGGGAGCTGTTTTTT,CASSRGETGELFF